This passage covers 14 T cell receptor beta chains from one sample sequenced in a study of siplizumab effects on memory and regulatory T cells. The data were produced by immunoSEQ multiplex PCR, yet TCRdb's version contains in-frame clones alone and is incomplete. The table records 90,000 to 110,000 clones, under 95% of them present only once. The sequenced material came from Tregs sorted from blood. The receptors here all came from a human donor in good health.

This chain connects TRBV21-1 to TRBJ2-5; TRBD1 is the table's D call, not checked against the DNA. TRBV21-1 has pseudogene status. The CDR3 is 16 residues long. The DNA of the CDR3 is TGTGCCAGCAGCAACCCAGACAGGGAAGTTGAAGAGACCCAGTACTTC. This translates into CASSNPDREVEETQYF.

This CDR3 reads CASSVDPGGGYTF. The DNA of the CDR3 is TGTGCCAGCAGCGTAGATCCGGGCGGCGGCTACACCTTC. The V and J genes are TRBV9 and TRBJ1-2; D is unclear. Germline V gene data show CDR1 as SGDLS and CDR2 as YYNGEE. With 0 bases removed from V and 8 bases from J, the gap between germline ends came to 11 bases. The CDR3 has 13 amino acids.

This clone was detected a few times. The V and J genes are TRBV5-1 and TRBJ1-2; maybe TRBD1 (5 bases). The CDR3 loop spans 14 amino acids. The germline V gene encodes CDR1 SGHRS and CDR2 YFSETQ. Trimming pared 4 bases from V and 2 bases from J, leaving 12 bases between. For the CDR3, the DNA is TGCGCCAGCAGCCACGGCCGGGGGAACTATGGCTACACCTTC. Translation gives CASSHGRGNYGYTF.

CDR3 sequence reads: CASSRGGEDTQYF. In nucleotides, the CDR3 is TGTGCCAGCAGCCGGGGTGGTGAAGATACGCAGTATTTT. J is TRBJ2-3 and V is TRBV5-4; D is possibly TRBD2 (5 bases). The CDR3 is 13 residues long. Germline lookup yields CDR1 SGHNT and CDR2 YYREEE (reference sequence). V lost 4 bases and J 5 bases, leaving 11 bases between the germline ends.

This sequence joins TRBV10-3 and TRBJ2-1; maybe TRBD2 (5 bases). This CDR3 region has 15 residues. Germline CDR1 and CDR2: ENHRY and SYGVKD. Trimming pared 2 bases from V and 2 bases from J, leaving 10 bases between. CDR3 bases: TGTGCCATCAGTGAGGACGGAGGAACCTACAATGAGCAGTTCTTC. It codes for CAISEDGGTYNEQFF.

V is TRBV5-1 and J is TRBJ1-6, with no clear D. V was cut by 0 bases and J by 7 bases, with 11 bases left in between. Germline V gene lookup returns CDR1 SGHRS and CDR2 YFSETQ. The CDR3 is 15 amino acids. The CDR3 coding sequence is TGCGCCAGCAGCTTGGAACAACTAGGGAATTCACCCCTCCACTTT. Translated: CASSLEQLGNSPLHF.

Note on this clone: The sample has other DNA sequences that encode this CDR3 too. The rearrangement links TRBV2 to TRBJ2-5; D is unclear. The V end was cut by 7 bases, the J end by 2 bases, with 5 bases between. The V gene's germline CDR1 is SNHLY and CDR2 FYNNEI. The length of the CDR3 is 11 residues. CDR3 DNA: TGTGCCAGCACATTACAAGAGACCCAGTACTTC. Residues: CASTLQETQYF.

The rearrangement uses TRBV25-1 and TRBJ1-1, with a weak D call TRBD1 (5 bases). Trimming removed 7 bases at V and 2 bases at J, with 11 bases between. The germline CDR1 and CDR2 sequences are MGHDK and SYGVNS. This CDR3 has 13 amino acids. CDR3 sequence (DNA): TGTGCCAGCACATTTCGGGACAACACTGAAGCTTTCTTT. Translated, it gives CASTFRDNTEAFF.

The CDR3 here is CASSIRQGSYEQYF. CDR3 nucleotides: TGTGCCAGCAGTATAAGACAGGGTTCCTACGAGCAGTACTTC. This chain connects TRBV27 to TRBJ2-7; 7 positions match TRBD1. V was pared by 5 bases and J by 1 base, with 5 bases of the junction left unmatched. Germline V CDR1 and CDR2: MNHEY, SMNVEV (reference sequence). This CDR3 comprises 14 residues.

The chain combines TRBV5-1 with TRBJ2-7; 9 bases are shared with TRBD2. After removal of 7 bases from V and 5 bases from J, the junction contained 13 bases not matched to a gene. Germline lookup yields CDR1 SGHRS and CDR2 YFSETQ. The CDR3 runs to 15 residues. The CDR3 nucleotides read TGCGCCAGCTACCCGACTAGCGGCTCTACCCACGAGCAGTACTTC. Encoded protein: CASYPTSGSTHEQYF.

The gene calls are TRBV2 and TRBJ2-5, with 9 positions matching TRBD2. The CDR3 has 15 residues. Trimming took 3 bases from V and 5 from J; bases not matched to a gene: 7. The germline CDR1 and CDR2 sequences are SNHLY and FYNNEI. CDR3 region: CASSDIAGEAETQYF. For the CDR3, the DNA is TGTGCCAGCAGTGATATAGCGGGAGAGGCGGAGACCCAGTACTTC.

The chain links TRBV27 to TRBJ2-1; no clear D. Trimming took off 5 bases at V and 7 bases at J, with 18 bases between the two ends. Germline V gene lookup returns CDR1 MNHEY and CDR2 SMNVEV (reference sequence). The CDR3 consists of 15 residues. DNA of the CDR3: TGTGCCAGCAGTACGGCCTGGGGTGGGAAAAATGAGCAGTTCTTC. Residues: CASSTAWGGKNEQFF.

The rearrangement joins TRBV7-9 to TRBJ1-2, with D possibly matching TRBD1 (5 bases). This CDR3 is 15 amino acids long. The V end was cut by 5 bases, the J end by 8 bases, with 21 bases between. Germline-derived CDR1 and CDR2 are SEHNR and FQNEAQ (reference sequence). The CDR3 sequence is CASSHTRGSQRGYTF. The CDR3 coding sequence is TGTGCCAGCAGCCACACCCGGGGCTCTCAGAGGGGCTACACCTTC.

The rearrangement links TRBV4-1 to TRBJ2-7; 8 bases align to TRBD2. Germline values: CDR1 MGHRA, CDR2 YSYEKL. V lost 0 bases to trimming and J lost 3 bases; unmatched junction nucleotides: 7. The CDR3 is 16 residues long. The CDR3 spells CASSQDLSGGGYEQYF. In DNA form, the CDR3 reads TGCGCCAGCAGCCAAGATCTCAGCGGGGGAGGCTACGAGCAGTACTTC.